The following is a TCR beta chain sequence with its context. This clonotype was seen ten or more times. What this receptor recognizes is not known. No clone much larger than this one lies a single base away; base qualities are absent. Stable Graves' hyperthyroidism was defined as the absence of progression to ophthalmopathy over 18 months of follow-up. Hyperthyroidism patients were aged 18 to 65 years and newly diagnosed, with disease duration of less than 2 months. Patients with uncontrolled infections, other autoimmune diseases, pregnancy or lactation were excluded. Clinical symptoms, serum thyroxine and TRAb, thyroid ultrasound, and orbital computed tomography formed the basis for the diagnoses. Ficoll-Paque density gradient centrifugation was used to isolate PBMCs from approximately 10 ml of fresh peripheral blood. Total RNA was extracted with Trizol reagent, and quality was checked on an Agilent 2100 Bioanalyzer.

This record belongs to a study of T cells in Graves' hyperthyroidism and ophthalmopathy (dated by TCRdb to the late 2010s). Turning to the overall study: Peripheral blood was sampled at the time of initial diagnosis, prior to any treatment. The study also compared thyroid tissue and blood T-cell repertoires from about six Graves' hyperthyroidism patients. For training and testing, the 95 to 100 patients in the discovery cohort were randomly divided in a 7:3 ratio. After sampling, hyperthyroidism patients received methimazole starting at 30 mg daily, and ophthalmopathy patients received high-dose intravenous methylprednisolone. Whether ophthalmopathy could be predicted prospectively was tested in an independent validation cohort made up of under 20 hyperthyroidism patients plus 17 patients who later progressed to ophthalmopathy. TCR Vbeta CDR3 sequencing of 130 to 150 peripheral blood samples (around 45 ophthalmopathy, 70 to 85 hyperthyroidism and some 17 progressor patients) is reported in the paper. TCR V-J signatures able to tell the groups apart were searched for in a discovery cohort of some 97 patients, of whom around 42 had Graves' ophthalmopathy and around 57 had stable Graves' hyperthyroidism. Broader findings and caveats from the paper: No statistical method was used to set the sample size in advance, and investigators knew the group allocation. Most expanded thyroid clonotypes (frequency above 0.001) were also detected in blood, a finding suggesting that blood repertoires may reflect thyroid immune responses. During validation, the model predicted progression to ophthalmopathy a median of about 6.5 months ahead of onset, with around 70% sensitivity and 72% to 80% specificity. Ophthalmopathy was separated from stable hyperthyroidism by a 13 V-J signature model, with around 90% sensitivity and around 81% specificity obtained in cross-validation and 80%/75% obtained in testing.

CDR1 and CDR2 (SGDLS, YYNGEE) derive from the germline V gene. V ends up 4 bases short and J 10 bases short, with an unmatched junction base count of 16. From its cysteine to its phenylalanine, the CDR3 spans 16 amino acids. Of all the DNA, just the CDR3 is kept, 48 bases in frame from base 1. The TCR beta CDR3 regions were amplified from the RNA transcripts. The TCR CDR3 was subjected to a first round of RT-PCR using the HTBI primer set and the Qiagen OneStep RT-PCR kit. The libraries were constructed in a second round of multiplex PCR and then size-selected and purified. Sequencing of the libraries was done on an Illumina HiSeq2000 using paired-end 100 bp reads. Concerning the study's data processing: SOAPnuke was used to process the raw data, with reads discarded if the reads contained adapters or uncalled bases, had a mean Phred below 15, or lacked an exact constant-primer or identifier match. COPE v1.2.5 was used to merge the high-quality paired reads, and each unique nucleotide sequence was defined as a clonotype. MiTCR v1.1 was used to align clonotypes to the IMGT TRBV, TRBD and TRBJ reference segments. The analysis was restricted to V-J combinations with a frequency above 0.0001, which together covered 99.2% of the repertoires. The TCS score was defined as the ratio of F50 (clonal expansion) to E x V (chaos), calculated using BLOSUM62-based TCRdist between CDR3 peptides within each V-J. Welch's t-statistics and random forest reduced several hundred V-J features to 13, which were used in a naive Bayes classifier (R e1071). In-frame beta chains were kept once TCRdb had trimmed the public reads at Q25 with fastp and called clones with MiXCR. Under each unique CDR3 protein, matching rows form one entry showing the most common genes and DNA. TCRdb assigned the V and J calls; the authors' analysis was not used. The sample includes more than 300,000 distinct CDR3 sequences, with roughly 13% observed a single time. The ten largest clones add up to 11% of the sample.

The origin of this receptor is a woman in her sixties with Graves' hyperthyroidism. The chain employs TRBV9 and TRBJ2-1, and TRBD2 aligns with 8 junction nucleotides. The sample taken for sequencing was blood. The bases are TGTGCCAGCAGCCCACATTCGGGGACTAGTGAGGGGGAGCAGTTCTTC. Translated, this gives CASSPHSGTSEGEQFF.